This T cell receptor (beta chain) was observed in a study of T-cell memory formation after mild COVID-19. Study-wide points: Pre-infection memory carried some responding clones, suggesting that cross-reactive memory joined. Still unconfirmed is whether the second-wave clones peaking on day 37 recognized SARS-CoV-2.

TCRdb re-called the 5' RACE reads with MiXCR, one entry per CDR3 protein. The repertoire holds tens of thousands of distinct CDR3 sequences, with approximately 15% as singletons. For this clonotype: Its specificity is not known.

Between the trimmed V and J ends, which lost 3 bases and 4 bases, there was a span of 13 bases. CDR1 LNHDA and CDR2 SQIVND come from the germline V gene (reference sequence). The CDR3 length is 15 residues. The receptor's source is an adult woman who had mild COVID-19 (a few samples of this study predate the infection). Cell type and time point are not known. The chain has TRBV19 and TRBJ2-1, with D perhaps matching TRBD2 (6 bases). Source material: PBMCs or a T cell subset sorted from them (not recorded which). CDR3 DNA: TGTGCCAGTAGTATGGGTAGCGGCCTATACAATGAGCAGTTCTTC. It translates to CASSMGSGLYNEQFF.